This T cell receptor (beta chain) was recovered during a study of T cell responses to AZD1222 COVID-19 vaccine. Study-wide findings and caveats: It should be noted that donors were predominantly white British and more often female, and clonal diversity was possibly underestimated.

To note about this clone: The antigen is undetermined. Other nucleotide sequences from this sample produce the same CDR3.

Clones were read by immunoSEQ multiplex PCR, and TCRdb kept only the in-frame ones, dropping some. The sample carries about 120,000 clones, roughly 88% recorded once. The origin of this receptor is an adult in good health. Sequenced here: peripheral blood, sampled on day 0 of AZD1222 vaccination.

The CDR3 loop reads CASSLARNTEAFF. Written as DNA, the CDR3 is TGTGCCAGCAGCTTAGCTAGGAACACTGAAGCTTTCTTT. The rearrangement uses TRBV11-1 and TRBJ1-1, with D unclear. V lost 0 bases and J lost 1, with 3 bases in between. This CDR3 is 13 amino acids long. The V gene's germline CDR1 is SGHAT and CDR2 FQDESV (reference sequence).